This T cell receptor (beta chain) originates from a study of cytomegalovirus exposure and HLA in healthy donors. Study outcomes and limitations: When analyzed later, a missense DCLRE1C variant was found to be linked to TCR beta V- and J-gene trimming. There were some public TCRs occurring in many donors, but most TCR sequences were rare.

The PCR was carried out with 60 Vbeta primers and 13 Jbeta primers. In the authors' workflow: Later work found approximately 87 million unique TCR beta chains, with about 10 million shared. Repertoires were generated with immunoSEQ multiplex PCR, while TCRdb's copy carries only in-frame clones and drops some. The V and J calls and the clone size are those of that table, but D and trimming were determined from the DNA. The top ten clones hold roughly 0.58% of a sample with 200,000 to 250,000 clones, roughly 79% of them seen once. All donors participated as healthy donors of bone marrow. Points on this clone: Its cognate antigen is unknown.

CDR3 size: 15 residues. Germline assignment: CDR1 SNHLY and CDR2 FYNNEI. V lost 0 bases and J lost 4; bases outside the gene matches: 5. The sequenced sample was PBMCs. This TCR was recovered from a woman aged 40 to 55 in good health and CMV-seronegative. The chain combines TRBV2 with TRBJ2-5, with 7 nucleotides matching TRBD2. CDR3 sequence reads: CASSEALGRGETQYF. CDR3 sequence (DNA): TGTGCCAGCAGTGAAGCGCTTGGGAGGGGAGAGACCCAGTACTTC.